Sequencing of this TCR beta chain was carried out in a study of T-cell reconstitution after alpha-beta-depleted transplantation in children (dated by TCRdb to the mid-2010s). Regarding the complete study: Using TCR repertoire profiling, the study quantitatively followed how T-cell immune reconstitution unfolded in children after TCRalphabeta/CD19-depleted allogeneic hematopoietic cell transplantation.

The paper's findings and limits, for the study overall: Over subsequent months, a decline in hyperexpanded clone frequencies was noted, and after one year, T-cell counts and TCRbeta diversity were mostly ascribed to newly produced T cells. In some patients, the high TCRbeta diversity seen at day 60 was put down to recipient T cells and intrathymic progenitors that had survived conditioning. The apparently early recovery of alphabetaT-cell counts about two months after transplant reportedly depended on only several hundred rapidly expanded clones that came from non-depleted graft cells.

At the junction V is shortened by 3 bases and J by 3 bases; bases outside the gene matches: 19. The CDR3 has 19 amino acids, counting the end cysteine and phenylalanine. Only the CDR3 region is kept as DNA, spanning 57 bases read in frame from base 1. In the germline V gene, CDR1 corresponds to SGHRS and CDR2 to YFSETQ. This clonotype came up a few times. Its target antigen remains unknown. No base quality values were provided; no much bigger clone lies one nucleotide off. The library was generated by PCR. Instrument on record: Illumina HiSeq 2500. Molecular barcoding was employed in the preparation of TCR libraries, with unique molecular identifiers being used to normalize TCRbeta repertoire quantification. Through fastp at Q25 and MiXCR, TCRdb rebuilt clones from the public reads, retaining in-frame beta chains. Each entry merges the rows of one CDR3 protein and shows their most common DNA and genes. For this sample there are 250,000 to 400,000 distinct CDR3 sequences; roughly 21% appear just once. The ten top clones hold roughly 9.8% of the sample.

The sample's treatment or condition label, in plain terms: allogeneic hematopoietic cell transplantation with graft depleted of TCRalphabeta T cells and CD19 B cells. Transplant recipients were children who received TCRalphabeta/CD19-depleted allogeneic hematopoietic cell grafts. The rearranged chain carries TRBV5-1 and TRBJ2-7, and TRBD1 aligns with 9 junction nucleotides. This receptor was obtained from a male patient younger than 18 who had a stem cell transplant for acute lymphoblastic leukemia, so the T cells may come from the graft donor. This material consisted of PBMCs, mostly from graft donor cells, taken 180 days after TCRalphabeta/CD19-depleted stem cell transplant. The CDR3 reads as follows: CASSYFRDREGKLVYEQYF. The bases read TGCGCCAGCAGCTATTTTCGGGACAGGGAGGGCAAGTTGGTCTACGAGCAGTACTTC. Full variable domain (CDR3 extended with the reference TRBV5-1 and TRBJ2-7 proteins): KAGVTQTPRYLIKTRGQQVTLSCSPISGHRSVSWYQQTPGQGLQFLFEYFSETQRNKGNFPGRFSGRQFSNSRSEMNVSTLELGDSALYLCASSYFRDREGKLVYEQYFGPGTRLTVT.